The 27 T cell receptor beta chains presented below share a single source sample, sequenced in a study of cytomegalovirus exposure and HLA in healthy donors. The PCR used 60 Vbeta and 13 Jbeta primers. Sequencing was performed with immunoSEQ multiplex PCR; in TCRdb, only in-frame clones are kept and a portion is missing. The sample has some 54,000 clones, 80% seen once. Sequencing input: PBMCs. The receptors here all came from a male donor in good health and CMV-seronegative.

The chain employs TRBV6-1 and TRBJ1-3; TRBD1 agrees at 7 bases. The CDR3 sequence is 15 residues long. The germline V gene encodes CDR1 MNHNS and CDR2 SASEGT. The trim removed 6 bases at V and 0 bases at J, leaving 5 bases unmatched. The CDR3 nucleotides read TGTGCCAGCAGGATTGACAGGGCCTCTGGAAACACCATATATTTT. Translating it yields CASRIDRASGNTIYF.

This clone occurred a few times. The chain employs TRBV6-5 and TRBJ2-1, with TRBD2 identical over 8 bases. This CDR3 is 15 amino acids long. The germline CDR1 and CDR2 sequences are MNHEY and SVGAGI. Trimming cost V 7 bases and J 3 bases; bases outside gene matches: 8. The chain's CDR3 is CASTDGGAGYNEQFF. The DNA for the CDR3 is TGTGCCAGCACCGACGGGGGGGCCGGCTACAATGAGCAGTTCTTC.

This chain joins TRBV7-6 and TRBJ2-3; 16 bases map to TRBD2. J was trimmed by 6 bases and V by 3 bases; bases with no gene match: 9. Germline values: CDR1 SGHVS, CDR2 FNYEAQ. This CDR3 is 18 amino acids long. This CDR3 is CASSFMGTSGGAQDTQYF. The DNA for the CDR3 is TGTGCCAGCAGCTTTATGGGGACTAGCGGGGGGGCACAGGATACGCAGTATTTT.

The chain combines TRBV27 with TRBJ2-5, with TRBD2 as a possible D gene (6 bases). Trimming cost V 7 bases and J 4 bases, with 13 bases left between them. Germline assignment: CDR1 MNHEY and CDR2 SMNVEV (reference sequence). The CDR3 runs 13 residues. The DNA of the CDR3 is TGTGCCAGCACGCGGGGAAGCGGAGAGACCCAGTACTTC. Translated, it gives CASTRGSGETQYF.

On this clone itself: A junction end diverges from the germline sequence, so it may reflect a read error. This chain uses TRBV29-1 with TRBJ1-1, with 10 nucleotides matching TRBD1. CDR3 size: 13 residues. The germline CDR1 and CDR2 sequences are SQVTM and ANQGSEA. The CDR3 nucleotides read TGCAGCGTTGACCGGACAGGGGGGACTGGAGCTTTCTTT. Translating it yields CSVDRTGGTGAFF.

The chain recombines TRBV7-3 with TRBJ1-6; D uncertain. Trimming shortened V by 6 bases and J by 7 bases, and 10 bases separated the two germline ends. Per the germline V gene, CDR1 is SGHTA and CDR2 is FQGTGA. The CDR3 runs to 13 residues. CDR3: CASSALGNSPLHF. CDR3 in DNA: TGTGCCAGCAGTGCCCTCGGGAATTCACCCCTCCACTTT.

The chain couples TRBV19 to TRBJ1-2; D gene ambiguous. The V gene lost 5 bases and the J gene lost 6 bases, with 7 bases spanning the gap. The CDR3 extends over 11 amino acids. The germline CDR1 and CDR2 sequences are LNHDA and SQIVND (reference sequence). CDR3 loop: CASSGGNGYTF. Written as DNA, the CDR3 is TGTGCCAGTAGTGGTGGCAATGGCTACACCTTC. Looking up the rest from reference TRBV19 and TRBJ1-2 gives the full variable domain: DGGITQSPKYLFRKEGQNVTLSCEQNLNHDAMYWYRQDPGQGLRLIYYSQIVNDFQKGDIAEGYSVSREKKESFPLTVTSAQKNPTAFYLCASSGGNGYTFGSGTRLTVV.

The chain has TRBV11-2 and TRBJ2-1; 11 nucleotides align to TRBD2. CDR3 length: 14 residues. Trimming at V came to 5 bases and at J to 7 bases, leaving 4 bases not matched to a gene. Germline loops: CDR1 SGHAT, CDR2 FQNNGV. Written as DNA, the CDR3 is TGTGCCAGCAGCAGGGGACTAGCGGAAAATGAGCAGTTCTTC. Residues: CASSRGLAENEQFF.

The CDR3 reads CASSLEYSSGTEAFF. CDR3 nucleotide sequence: TGTGCCAGCTCACTGGAGTATTCTAGTGGCACTGAAGCTTTCTTT. The chain is built from TRBV18 and TRBJ1-1; unclear D gene. V lost 4 bases and J lost 4, with 16 bases in between. CDR1 is KGHSH and CDR2 is LQKENI in the germline V gene. This CDR3 contains 15 residues.

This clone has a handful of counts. The CDR3 here is CASTPVAGGLKTQYF. The CDR3 DNA follows: TGTGCCAGCACCCCGGTGGCGGGGGGGCTTAAGACCCAGTACTTC. This chain links TRBV6-5 with TRBJ2-5; 9 bases fit TRBD2. This CDR3 contains 15 residues. Germline V gene data show CDR1 as MNHEY and CDR2 as SVGAGI. Germline trimming cut 7 bases from V and 6 bases from J; bases unmatched to any gene: 12.

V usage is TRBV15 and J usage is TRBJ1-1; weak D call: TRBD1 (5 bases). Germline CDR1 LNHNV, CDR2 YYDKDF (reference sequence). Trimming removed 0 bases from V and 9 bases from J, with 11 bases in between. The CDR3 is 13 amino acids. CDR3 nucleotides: TGTGCCACCAGCAGAGATATGGGGGGTAAAGCTTTCTTT. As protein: CATSRDMGGKAFF.

DNA of the CDR3: TGCGCCAGCAGCTTGGGTCTCACAGATACGCAGTATTTT. Translating gives CASSLGLTDTQYF. The V call is TRBV5-1, the J call TRBJ2-3; no definite D call. Deletions cut 0 bases from V and 2 bases from J, with 4 bases between. Germline loops: CDR1 SGHRS, CDR2 YFSETQ. This CDR3 contains 13 residues.

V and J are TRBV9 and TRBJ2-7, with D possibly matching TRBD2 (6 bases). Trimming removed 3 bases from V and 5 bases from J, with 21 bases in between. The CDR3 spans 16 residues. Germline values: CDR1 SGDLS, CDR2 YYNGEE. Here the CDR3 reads CASSATLGPGVDEQYF. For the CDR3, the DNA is TGTGCCAGCAGCGCGACCTTAGGCCCGGGGGTCGACGAGCAGTACTTC.

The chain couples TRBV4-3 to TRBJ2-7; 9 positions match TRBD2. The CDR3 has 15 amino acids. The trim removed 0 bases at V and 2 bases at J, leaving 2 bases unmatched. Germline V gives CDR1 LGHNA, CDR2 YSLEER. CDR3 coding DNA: TGCGCCAGCAGCCAAGACGCGGGGGGGACCTACGAGCAGTACTTC. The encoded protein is CASSQDAGGTYEQYF.

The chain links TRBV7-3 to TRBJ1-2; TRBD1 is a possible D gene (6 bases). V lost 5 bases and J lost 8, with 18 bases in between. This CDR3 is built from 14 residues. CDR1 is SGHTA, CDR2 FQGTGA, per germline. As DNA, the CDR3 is TGTGCCAGCAGCGCGCTACAGGGATCGGGCGGCTACACCTTC. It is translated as CASSALQGSGGYTF.

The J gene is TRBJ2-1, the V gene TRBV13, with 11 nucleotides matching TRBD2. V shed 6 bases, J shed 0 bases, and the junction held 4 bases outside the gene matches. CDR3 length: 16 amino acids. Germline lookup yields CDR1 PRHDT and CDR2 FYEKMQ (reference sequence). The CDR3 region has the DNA TGTGCCAGCAGTCCGACTAGCGGGGACTCCTACAATGAGCAGTTCTTC. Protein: CASSPTSGDSYNEQFF.

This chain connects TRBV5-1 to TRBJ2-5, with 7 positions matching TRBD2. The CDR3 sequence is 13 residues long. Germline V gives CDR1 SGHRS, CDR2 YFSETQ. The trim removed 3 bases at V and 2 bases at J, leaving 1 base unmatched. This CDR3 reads CASSWRGQETQYF. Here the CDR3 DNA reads TGCGCCAGCAGCTGGCGGGGGCAAGAGACCCAGTACTTC. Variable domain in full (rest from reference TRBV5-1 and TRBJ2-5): KAGVTQTPRYLIKTRGQQVTLSCSPISGHRSVSWYQQTPGQGLQFLFEYFSETQRNKGNFPGRFSGRQFSNSRSEMNVSTLELGDSALYLCASSWRGQETQYFGPGTRLLVL.

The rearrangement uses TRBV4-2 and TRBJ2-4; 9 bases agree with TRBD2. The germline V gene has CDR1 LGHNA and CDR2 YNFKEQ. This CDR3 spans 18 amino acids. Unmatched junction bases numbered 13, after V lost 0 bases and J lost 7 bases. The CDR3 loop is CASSQDRSGGGAGNIQYF. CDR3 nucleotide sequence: TGTGCCAGCAGCCAAGATAGGTCCGGCGGGGGGGCGGGGAACATTCAGTACTTC.

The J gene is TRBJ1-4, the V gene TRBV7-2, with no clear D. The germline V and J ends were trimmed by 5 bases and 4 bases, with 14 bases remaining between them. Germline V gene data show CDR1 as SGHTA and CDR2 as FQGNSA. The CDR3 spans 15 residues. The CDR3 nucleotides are TGTGCCAGCAGCCCGGGCCCCGGGAGTAATGAAAAACTGTTTTTT. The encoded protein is CASSPGPGSNEKLFF.

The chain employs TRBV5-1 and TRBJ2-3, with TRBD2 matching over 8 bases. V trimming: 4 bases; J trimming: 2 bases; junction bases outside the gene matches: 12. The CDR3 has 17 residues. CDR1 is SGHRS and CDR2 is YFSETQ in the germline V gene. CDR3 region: CASSLDPWRGDTDTQYF. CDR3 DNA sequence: TGCGCCAGCAGCCTGGACCCTTGGCGGGGGGACACAGATACGCAGTATTTT.

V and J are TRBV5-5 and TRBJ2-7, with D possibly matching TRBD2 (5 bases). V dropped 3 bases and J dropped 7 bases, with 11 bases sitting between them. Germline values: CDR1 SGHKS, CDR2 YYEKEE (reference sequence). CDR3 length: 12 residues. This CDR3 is CASSSTPGEQYF. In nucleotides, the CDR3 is TGTGCCAGCAGCTCGACCCCGGGGGAGCAGTACTTC.

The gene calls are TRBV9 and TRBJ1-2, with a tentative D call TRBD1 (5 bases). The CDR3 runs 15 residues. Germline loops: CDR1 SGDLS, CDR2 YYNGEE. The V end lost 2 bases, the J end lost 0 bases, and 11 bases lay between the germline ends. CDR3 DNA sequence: TGTGCCAGCAGCGTGCAAGACAGAACTAACTATGGCTACACCTTC. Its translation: CASSVQDRTNYGYTF. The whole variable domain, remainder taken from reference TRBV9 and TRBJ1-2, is DSGVTQTPKHLITATGQRVTLRCSPRSGDLSVYWYQQSLDQGLQFLIQYYNGEERAKGNILERFSAQQFPDLHSELNLSSLELGDSALYFCASSVQDRTNYGYTFGSGTRLTVV.

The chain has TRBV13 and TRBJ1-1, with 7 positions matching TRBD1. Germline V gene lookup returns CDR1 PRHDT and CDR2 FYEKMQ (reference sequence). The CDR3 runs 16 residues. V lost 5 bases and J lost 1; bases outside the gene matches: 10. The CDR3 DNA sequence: TGTGCCAGCAGCCCCCGGGAGGGGGCGGGGAACACTGAAGCTTTCTTT. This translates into CASSPREGAGNTEAFF.

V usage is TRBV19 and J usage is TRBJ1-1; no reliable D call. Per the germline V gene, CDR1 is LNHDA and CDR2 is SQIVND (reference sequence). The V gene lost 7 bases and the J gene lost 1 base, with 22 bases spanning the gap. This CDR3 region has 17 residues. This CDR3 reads CASTPGKSPAQNTEAFF. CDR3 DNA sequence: TGTGCCAGTACCCCGGGTAAGTCCCCGGCCCAGAACACTGAAGCTTTCTTT.

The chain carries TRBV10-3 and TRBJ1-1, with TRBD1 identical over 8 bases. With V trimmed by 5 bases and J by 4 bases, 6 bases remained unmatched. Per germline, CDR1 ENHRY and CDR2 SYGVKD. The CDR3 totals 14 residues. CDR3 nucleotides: TGTGCCATCAGTATCTCGGACAGGGCCACTGAAGCTTTCTTT. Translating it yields CAISISDRATEAFF.

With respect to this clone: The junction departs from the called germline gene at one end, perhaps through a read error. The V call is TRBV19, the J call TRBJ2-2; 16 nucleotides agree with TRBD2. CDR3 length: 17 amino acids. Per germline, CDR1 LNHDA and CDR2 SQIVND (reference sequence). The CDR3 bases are TGTGCCAGTGGTATGGGACTAGCGGGGGGGCTTACAGGGGAGCTGTTTTTT. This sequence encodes CASGMGLAGGLTGELFF.

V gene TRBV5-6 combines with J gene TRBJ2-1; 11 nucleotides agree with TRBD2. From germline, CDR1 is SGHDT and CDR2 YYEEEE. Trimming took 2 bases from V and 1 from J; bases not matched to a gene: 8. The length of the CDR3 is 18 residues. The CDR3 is CASSFTGTSGRSYNEQFF. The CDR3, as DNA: TGTGCCAGCAGCTTTACGGGGACTAGCGGTAGATCCTACAATGAGCAGTTCTTC.